Below are 7 T cell receptor beta chains sequenced from a single sample in a study of blood T cells in healthy people across ages. Primed by a sample-barcoded 5' primer and a J-beta primer mix, a second PCR proceeded for 7 to 11 cycles. MiXCR, applied by TCRdb to the 5' RACE reads, yields one record per CDR3 protein. This sample has some 1.7 million distinct CDR3 sequences, with approximately 30% found just once. What was sequenced was blood. These receptors all come from a woman aged 25 to 39 in good health.

V gene TRBV6-5 combines with J gene TRBJ2-7, with D perhaps matching TRBD1 (6 bases). This CDR3 spans 14 amino acids. Germline V gene sequence: CDR1 MNHEY, CDR2 SVGAGI. Trimming left V 8 bases short and J 3 bases short, with 17 bases between. DNA for the CDR3: TGTGCCAGCGGAAGACAGGCTGGGGTCTACGAGCAGTACTTC. It is translated as CASGRQAGVYEQYF.

The rearrangement joins TRBV2 to TRBJ1-2, with TRBD1 matching over 7 bases. V trimming: 1 base; J trimming: 8 bases; junction bases outside the gene matches: 4. The CDR3 runs to 13 residues. Germline loops: CDR1 SNHLY, CDR2 FYNNEI. CDR3 region: CASSEGQGHGYTF. The CDR3 nucleotides are TGTGCCAGCAGTGAAGGACAGGGCCACGGCTACACCTTC.

The chain links TRBV7-9 to TRBJ2-1; 10 bases fit TRBD1. CDR3 length equals 16 residues. Trimming cost V 5 bases and J 6 bases; bases outside gene matches: 10. Germline CDR1 is SEHNR and CDR2 is FQNEAQ (reference sequence). The CDR3 is CASSVTRTGGGNEQFF. In DNA, the CDR3 is TGTGCCAGCAGCGTAACTCGGACAGGGGGGGGCAATGAGCAGTTCTTC.

In its sample, this clonotype was seen a few times. The chain couples TRBV5-5 to TRBJ2-3; weak D call: TRBD1 (5 bases). Germline CDR1 is SGHKS and CDR2 is YYEKEE (reference sequence). The CDR3 extends over 15 amino acids. Trimming left V 2 bases short and J 2 bases short, with 12 bases between. For the CDR3, the DNA is TGTGCCAGCAGCTTAGGGGCCCGGTCCACAGATACGCAGTATTTT. This sequence encodes CASSLGARSTDTQYF.

The V and J genes are TRBV21-1 and TRBJ1-2; the table calls TRBD1, which could not be checked here. TRBV21-1 is designated a pseudogene. The CDR3 is made up of 15 amino acids. The CDR3 sequence: CASIRTGIHNYGYTF. In DNA, the CDR3 is TGTGCCAGCATCCGGACAGGGATCCATAACTATGGCTACACCTTC.

The chain links TRBV7-2 to TRBJ1-2, with 10 bases that match TRBD1. J gave up 4 bases and V 6 bases, and 8 bases lay outside the gene matches. The CDR3 sequence is 15 residues long. The germline gives CDR1 SGHTA, CDR2 FQGNSA. The CDR3: CASSQDRGIAYGYTF. As DNA, the CDR3 is TGTGCCAGCAGTCAGGACAGGGGGATCGCCTATGGCTACACCTTC.

This clonotype was detected many times. The chain carries TRBV30 and TRBJ2-1, with 9 bases identical to TRBD2. Germline lookup yields CDR1 GTSNPN and CDR2 SVGIG (reference sequence). The V and J ends lost 2 bases and 12 bases, in that order; junction bases with no gene match: 8. There are 13 residues in the CDR3. The CDR3 DNA follows: TGTGCCTGGAGTCCCTCCTCAGCGGGAGGGCAGTTCTTC. It codes for CAWSPSSAGGQFF.